This TCR beta chain was identified in a study of beta chain features in type 1 diabetes. Overall study results and limits: PCR might preferentially amplify shorter templates, equally in patients and controls.

In the case of this clone: Its antigen remains unknown.

V was shortened by 5 bases and J by 5 bases, with 16 bases between the two germline ends. Germline loops: CDR1 SGHTA, CDR2 FQGNSA. The CDR3 runs 15 residues. The isolated RNA, all of it, was reverse transcribed, so expressed TCRB transcripts were what got sequenced. Data came from immunoSEQ multiplex PCR; TCRdb stores just in-frame clones and leaves some out. The sample contains 600,000 to 650,000 clones, roughly 16% of which appear only once. This clonotype originated in a young man in good health. Source material: naive CD4+ T cells from blood. This rearrangement joins TRBV7-2 to TRBJ2-1, with a possible D match to TRBD2 (6 bases). CDR3 coding DNA: TGTGCCAGCAGCGCGAGGGGACTCCCTAACAATGAGCAGTTCTTC. Protein product: CASSARGLPNNEQFF.